These 20 T cell receptor beta chains came from one sample sequenced in a study of radiation and T cells in renal cell carcinoma (dated by TCRdb to about 2020). Libraries came from the immunoSEQ multiplex PCR assay. In its TCRdb copy, this immuneACCESS table keeps in-frame sequences only and misses some clones. Where compared with another copy, unresolved V genes explain less than half of these, and the others have no known cause. This sample comprises roughly 92,000 clones, more than 65% of them detected only once. The ten largest clones capture 6% to 9% of the sample. What the time point label conveys for this sample: blood 4 weeks post-SBRT, at nephrectomy. Interpreted using the paper, the treatment or condition label stands for: 15 Gy SBRT to primary tumor, nephrectomy 4 weeks later. The material was blood, obtained from a patient whose treatment included radiotherapy and nephrectomy. Receptor source: a man in his 60s with renal cell carcinoma.

The chain recombines TRBV4-1 with TRBJ2-3; tentative D call: TRBD2 (6 bases). With 4 bases removed from V and 2 bases from J, the gap between germline ends came to 10 bases. Per the germline V gene, CDR1 is MGHRA and CDR2 is YSYEKL. The CDR3 length is 14 residues. The CDR3 nucleotides are TGCGCCAGCAGCCTGGGACTTCACACAGATACGCAGTATTTT. Translated, it gives CASSLGLHTDTQYF.

This rearrangement joins TRBV19 to TRBJ2-2, with D hard to call. This CDR3 contains 15 residues. Germline CDR1 is LNHDA and CDR2 is SQIVND (reference sequence). Trimming left V 2 bases short and J 4 bases short, with 11 bases between. The CDR3 is CASSISLGSTGELFF. Written as DNA, the CDR3 is TGTGCCAGTAGTATATCGTTGGGGTCCACCGGGGAGCTGTTTTTT.

V usage is TRBV9 and J usage is TRBJ2-1; 7 bases align to TRBD1. The CDR3 contains 14 residues. Germline-derived CDR1 and CDR2 are SGDLS and YYNGEE. V shed 0 bases, J shed 8 bases, and the junction held 5 bases outside the gene matches. In DNA form, the CDR3 reads TGTGCCAGCAGCGTAGTAGGGGGCAGGGATGAGCAGTTCTTC. It encodes CASSVVGGRDEQFF.

This clone was found a few times. V is TRBV14 and J is TRBJ2-1, with unresolved D. Trimming left V 0 bases short and J 2 bases short, with 8 bases between. CDR3 length: 15 residues. The germline V gene has CDR1 SGHDN and CDR2 FVKESK. In DNA form, the CDR3 reads TGTGCCAGCAGCCAAGAGAGGTTAGCCTACAATGAGCAGTTCTTC. It yields the protein CASSQERLAYNEQFF.

The chain joins TRBV14 to TRBJ2-3; 8 bases map to TRBD2. The V gene end was trimmed by 4 bases and the J gene end by 1 base; junction bases not matched to a gene: 4. Germline assignment: CDR1 SGHDN and CDR2 FVKESK. CDR3 length: 15 amino acids. CDR3 nucleotide sequence: TGTGCCAGCAGCCTCTCTAGCGGGCGCACAGATACGCAGTATTTT. Protein product: CASSLSSGRTDTQYF.

The chain links TRBV4-1 to TRBJ2-7, with 9 nucleotides matching TRBD2. Germline V CDR1 and CDR2: MGHRA, YSYEKL. Unmatched junction bases numbered 2, after V lost 0 bases and J lost 2 bases. The CDR3 covers 15 residues. CDR3 DNA sequence: TGCGCCAGCAGCCAAGATAGCGGGGGCGCCTACGAGCAGTACTTC. Protein sequence: CASSQDSGGAYEQYF.

The V call is TRBV28, the J call TRBJ1-4; tentatively, D is TRBD1 (6 bases). The CDR3 totals 13 residues. The ends were cut back, 5 bases at V and 10 bases at J, with 14 bases in the middle. In germline, CDR1 is MDHEN, CDR2 SYDVKM. The CDR3 region has the DNA TGTGCCAGCAGTACCAGGACAGTAGGAAAACTGTTTTTT. Translated: CASSTRTVGKLFF.

The genes are TRBV5-4 and TRBJ2-7; D perhaps matches TRBD1 (8 bases). The ends were cut back, 4 bases at V and 6 bases at J, with 14 bases in the middle. This CDR3 is 13 amino acids long. CDR1 is SGHNT and CDR2 is YYREEE in the germline V gene (reference sequence). This CDR3 reads CASSLSGTGEQYF. CDR3 DNA sequence: TGTGCCAGCAGCCTCAGCGGGACAGGCGAGCAGTACTTC. The variable domain in full, with the rest retrieved from reference TRBV5-4 and TRBJ2-7, is ETGVTQSPTHLIKTRGQQVTLRCSSQSGHNTVSWYQQALGQGPQFIFQYYREEENGRGNFPPRFSGLQFPNYSSELNVNALELDDSALYLCASSLSGTGEQYFGPGTRLTVT.

The V call is TRBV6-5, the J call TRBJ2-1; D perhaps matches TRBD2 (5 bases). V dropped 0 bases and J dropped 9 bases, with 9 bases sitting between them. The length of the CDR3 is 13 residues. Germline CDR1 is MNHEY and CDR2 is SVGAGI. CDR3 residues: CASSYSRAGEQFF. CDR3 nucleotide sequence: TGTGCCAGCAGTTACTCGAGGGCAGGTGAGCAGTTCTTC.

J is TRBJ1-2 and V is TRBV6-5, with D uncertain. CDR1 and CDR2 (germline): MNHEY, SVGAGI. This CDR3 spans 13 amino acids. The V end lost 6 bases, the J end lost 3 bases, and 11 bases lay between the germline ends. The CDR3 nucleotides are TGTGCCAGCAGGGGCGCTGAGTACTATGGCTACACCTTC. As protein: CASRGAEYYGYTF.

The V call is TRBV6-1, the J call TRBJ2-7, with TRBD1 matching over 8 bases. Germline-derived CDR1 and CDR2 are MNHNS and SASEGT. Trimming at V came to 3 bases and at J to 4 bases, leaving 5 bases not matched to a gene. The CDR3 runs 14 residues. Here the CDR3 DNA reads TGTGCCAGCAGTGAGTGGACAGGGCCTTACGAGCAGTACTTC. Its protein is CASSEWTGPYEQYF.

The chain couples TRBV5-6 to TRBJ1-6; weak D call: TRBD1 (5 bases). Germline loops: CDR1 SGHDT, CDR2 YYEEEE. The V end lost 0 bases, the J end lost 7 bases, and 5 bases lay between the germline ends. The CDR3 length is 13 residues. In DNA, the CDR3 is TGTGCCAGCAGCTTGGGGGGGAATTCACCCCTCCACTTT. Translating gives CASSLGGNSPLHF.

The J gene is TRBJ1-4, the V gene TRBV6-6; 8 bases map to TRBD1. V lost 6 bases and J lost 10; bases outside the gene matches: 4. This CDR3 contains 12 residues. Looked up from germline, CDR1 is MNHNY and CDR2 is SVGAGI (reference sequence). In nucleotides, the CDR3 is TGTGCCAGCAGGATCAGGGGGCCAAAACTGTTTTTT. It codes for CASRIRGPKLFF.

V usage is TRBV5-6 and J usage is TRBJ2-5; no reliable D call. Germline-derived CDR1 and CDR2 are SGHDT and YYEEEE. V was shortened by 4 bases and J by 0 bases, with 16 bases between the two germline ends. This CDR3 has 16 amino acids. The CDR3 region has the DNA TGTGCCAGCAGCACCCTTAGAATGCAGCACCAAGAGACCCAGTACTTC. It is translated as CASSTLRMQHQETQYF.

J is TRBJ2-6 and V is TRBV15; a weak D match, TRBD2 (6 bases). The CDR3 length is 16 residues. Germline values: CDR1 LNHNV, CDR2 YYDKDF (reference sequence). Trimming left V 1 base short and J 0 bases short, with 7 bases between. The CDR3 region has the DNA TGTGCCACCAGCAGAGCTAGCGTCTCTGGGGCCAACGTCCTGACTTTC. It translates to CATSRASVSGANVLTF.

This rearrangement joins TRBV5-1 to TRBJ2-1; 8 nucleotides match TRBD1. The V gene end was trimmed by 6 bases and the J gene end by 1 base; junction bases not matched to a gene: 3. Germline lookup yields CDR1 SGHRS and CDR2 YFSETQ. The CDR3 consists of 14 residues. The CDR3 coding sequence is TGCGCCAGCAACAGGGGGGATTCCTACAATGAGCAGTTCTTC. It encodes CASNRGDSYNEQFF.

V is TRBV6-5 and J is TRBJ2-1; tentative D call: TRBD2 (6 bases). Germline V gene data show CDR1 as MNHEY and CDR2 as SVGAGI. The germline V and J ends were trimmed by 5 bases and 4 bases, with 15 bases remaining between them. The length of the CDR3 is 15 residues. This CDR3 reads CASSPGSSVYNEQFF. CDR3 DNA: TGTGCCAGCAGTCCCGGGTCTAGCGTATACAATGAGCAGTTCTTC.

The chain carries TRBV6-5 and TRBJ1-3; a weak D match, TRBD1 (5 bases). Germline CDR1 and CDR2: MNHEY and SVGAGI. Trimming shortened V by 5 bases and J by 4 bases, and 9 bases separated the two germline ends. CDR3 length: 13 amino acids. In DNA, the CDR3 is TGTGCCAGCAGTAGGGGTGAAGGAAACACCATATATTTT. It translates to CASSRGEGNTIYF.

This chain joins TRBV15 and TRBJ2-3; weak D call: TRBD2 (6 bases). Trimming left V 3 bases short and J 6 bases short, with 19 bases between. The CDR3 loop spans 16 amino acids. CDR1 and CDR2 (germline): LNHNV, YYDKDF (reference sequence). The CDR3 sequence is CATSSLAPGAMDTQYF. CDR3 in DNA: TGTGCCACCAGCAGTCTAGCGCCAGGAGCGATGGATACGCAGTATTTT.

A single count supports this clone. This sequence joins TRBV2 and TRBJ2-3; no clear D. Germline V lookup: CDR1 SNHLY, CDR2 FYNNEI. Trimming cost V 8 bases and J 1 base, with 10 bases left between them. The CDR3 has 13 residues. CDR3 protein: CASSSLGTDTQYF. Here the CDR3 DNA reads TGTGCCAGCTCCTCCCTGGGCACAGATACGCAGTATTTT.